Listed here is a single T cell receptor beta chain. The antigen is undetermined. CDR1 MNHNY and CDR2 SVGAGI come from the germline V gene (reference sequence). V was clipped by 5 bases and J by 2 bases, with 12 bases between them. There are 14 residues in the CDR3. These data come from a study of graft-versus-host responses after intestinal transplantation. About the research overall: Recipients across the board were started on anti-thymocyte globulin induction, then kept on tacrolimus and steroids for approximately three years. Findings of the study overall: Levels of circulating GvH clones at their peak were associated with early post-transplant HvG declines.

Sequencing was performed with immunoSEQ multiplex PCR; in TCRdb, only in-frame clones are kept and a portion is missing. In the table there are more than 45,000 clones, approximately 90% of which are singletons. The sample in question was PBMCs, obtained about 120 days after intestinal transplantation. The chain links TRBV6-6 to TRBJ1-1, with unresolved D. This clonotype originated in a human patient who received an intestinal transplant, so some T cells may come from the graft donor. CDR3 region: CASSVNGVNTEAFF. The CDR3 coding sequence is TGTGCCAGCAGTGTAAACGGGGTTAACACTGAAGCTTTCTTT.